The 24 T cell receptor beta chains below come from one sample, sequenced in a study of blood T cell repertoires in COVID-19. Using immunoSEQ multiplex PCR, the repertoire was profiled, and TCRdb retains in-frame clones only, with some absent. The sample gives around 330,000 clones, about 89% of which show up once; over 8% is in the top ten. Sequenced input: PBMCs or T cells enriched from blood (not recorded which). The receptors derive from a woman in her forties who had recovered from COVID-19.

This clone was counted once. The V call is TRBV10-3, the J call TRBJ2-3; TRBD2 aligns across 7 bases. This CDR3 is 14 amino acids long. J gave up 4 bases and V 8 bases, and 9 bases lay outside the gene matches. From germline, CDR1 is ENHRY and CDR2 SYGVKD. CDR3 residues: CAIRWGGMADTQYF. CDR3 coding DNA: TGTGCCATCCGGTGGGGGGGGATGGCAGATACGCAGTATTTT.

The genes are TRBV5-4 and TRBJ1-2, with 7 bases aligning to TRBD1. V lost 2 bases and J lost 4; bases outside the gene matches: 2. The CDR3 sequence is 13 residues long. The germline V gene has CDR1 SGHNT and CDR2 YYREEE (reference sequence). For the CDR3, the DNA is TGTGCCAGCAGCTTAGACAGGGTCTATGGCTACACCTTC. It translates to CASSLDRVYGYTF.

The chain is built from TRBV4-3 and TRBJ2-7, with 12 positions matching TRBD2. CDR1 and CDR2 (germline): LGHNA, YSLEER. V lost 1 base to trimming and J lost 4 bases; unmatched junction nucleotides: 5. The CDR3 is made up of 16 amino acids. The CDR3 region has the DNA TGCGCCAGCAGCCAAGCCGTGACTAGCGGGAGTTACGAGCAGTACTTC. Its translation: CASSQAVTSGSYEQYF.

Worth noting for this clone: A read error may account for a junction end that differs from germline. The chain has TRBV7-7 and TRBJ1-1; D is perhaps TRBD1 (5 bases). CDR1 and CDR2 from the germline V gene are SSHAT and FNYEAQ (reference sequence). The length of the CDR3 is 13 residues. Here the CDR3 DNA reads TGTGCTAGCAGCTTAAAGCGGGGGACTGAAGCTTTCTTT. It specifies CASSLKRGTEAFF.

This clone has just a few counts. This chain uses TRBV29-1 with TRBJ2-7; D gene uncertain. Per germline, CDR1 SQVTM and CDR2 ANQGSEA. This CDR3 region has 11 residues. The ends were cut back, 6 bases at V and 7 bases at J, with 13 bases in the middle. The CDR3 DNA sequence: TGCAGCGTCGAGTCCACTTGGGAGCAGTACTTC. It translates to CSVESTWEQYF.

This sequence joins TRBV27 and TRBJ2-7; the D gene is possibly TRBD2 (6 bases). The CDR3 consists of 14 residues. Trimming took 2 bases from V and 4 from J, leaving 12 bases between them. Germline-derived CDR1 and CDR2 are MNHEY and SMNVEV (reference sequence). CDR3 region: CASSLGGPDYEQYF. The CDR3 nucleotides read TGTGCCAGCAGTTTAGGAGGGCCGGATTACGAGCAGTACTTC.

This clone was seen only a few times. The J gene is TRBJ2-7, the V gene TRBV11-3, with D perhaps TRBD1 (5 bases). This CDR3 is 13 amino acids long. Germline-derived CDR1 and CDR2 are SGHNT and YENEEA. Between the trimmed V and J ends, which lost 2 bases and 10 bases, there was a span of 15 bases. Written as DNA, the CDR3 is TGTGCCAGCAGCTTAATTCCCCAGGGTCCCCAGTACTTC. Its protein is CASSLIPQGPQYF.

In this sample, this clone turned up a few times. This sequence joins TRBV27 and TRBJ2-7; TRBD2 matches at 10 bases. Germline loops: CDR1 MNHEY, CDR2 SMNVEV (reference sequence). This CDR3 spans 15 amino acids. Unmatched junction bases numbered 9, after V lost 5 bases and J lost 5 bases. The CDR3 is CASSPGSGGANEQYF. CDR3 DNA sequence: TGTGCCAGCAGTCCTGGGAGCGGGGGGGCCAACGAGCAGTACTTC.

This clone was counted only a few times. The same CDR3 arises from other DNA sequences in this sample as well. The gene calls are TRBV29-1 and TRBJ2-3; D possibly corresponds to TRBD1 (5 bases). Germline CDR1 is SQVTM and CDR2 is ANQGSEA. The CDR3 sequence is 13 residues long. Trimming removed 7 bases from V and 1 base from J, with 12 bases in between. DNA of the CDR3: TGCAGCGGTGATGAAGGGGGCACAGATACGCAGTATTTT. The encoded protein is CSGDEGGTDTQYF.

The chain joins TRBV30 to TRBJ1-3; D is ambiguous. Trimming took 0 bases from V and 0 from J, leaving 3 bases between them. Germline CDR1 is GTSNPN and CDR2 is SVGIG (reference sequence). The CDR3 is 13 residues long. CDR3 sequence reads: CAWSVYSGNTIYF. The DNA for the CDR3 is TGTGCCTGGAGTGTTTACTCTGGAAACACCATATATTTT. Drawing the rest from reference TRBV30 and TRBJ1-3, the complete variable domain is SQTIHQWPATLVQPVGSPLSLECTVEGTSNPNLYWYRQAAGRGLQLLFYSVGIGQISSEVPQNLSASRPQDRQFILSSKKLLLSDSGFYLCAWSVYSGNTIYFGEGSWLTVV.

The rearrangement joins TRBV4-2 to TRBJ2-1; 13 nucleotides line up with TRBD2. Germline CDR1 LGHNA, CDR2 YNFKEQ. The CDR3 length is 16 residues. The J segment lost 10 bases and the V segment lost 3 bases, leaving 9 bases of the junction unmatched. CDR3 DNA sequence: TGTGCCAGCAGCCACCTTACCGGACTAGCGGGAGAGGAGCAGTTCTTC. This encodes CASSHLTGLAGEEQFF.

The chain uses TRBV27 and TRBJ2-5, with D hard to call. The germline gives CDR1 MNHEY, CDR2 SMNVEV (reference sequence). The ends were cut back, 2 bases at V and 5 bases at J, with 12 bases in the middle. The CDR3 sequence is 14 residues long. As DNA, the CDR3 is TGTGCCAGCAGTTTAAGTGGTACCGGGGAGACCCAGTACTTC. It yields the protein CASSLSGTGETQYF.

Here the CDR3 DNA reads TGTGCCAGCAGCCCACTGGATGGGGGAGGGGGACGGGAAGAGACCCAGTACTTC. Translating gives CASSPLDGGGGREETQYF. This chain joins TRBV7-6 and TRBJ2-5; the D gene is possibly TRBD2 (7 bases). Per the germline V gene, CDR1 is SGHVS and CDR2 is FNYEAQ. Trimming took 5 bases from V and 3 from J, leaving 25 bases between them. The CDR3 spans 18 residues.

The CDR3 DNA sequence: TGTGCCAGCAGCCCGGGACAGGGCTACGAGCAGTACTTC. Protein sequence: CASSPGQGYEQYF. The V call is TRBV9, the J call TRBJ2-7; TRBD1 agrees at 9 bases. CDR1 is SGDLS, CDR2 YYNGEE, per germline. CDR3 length: 13 residues. The junction had 2 bases not matched to a gene; V was cut back by 4 bases and J by 3 bases.

On this clone itself: Other DNA sequences in the same sample also yield this CDR3. The genes are TRBV7-8 and TRBJ2-7, with 13 positions matching TRBD2. Looked up from germline, CDR1 is SGHVS and CDR2 is FQNEAQ. This CDR3 has 15 amino acids. J lost 3 bases, V lost 5 bases, and 4 bases had no gene match. The DNA for the CDR3 is TGTGCCAGCAGCCCACGGACTAGCGGGAGCTACGAGCAGTACTTC. Translating gives CASSPRTSGSYEQYF. Full variable domain (outside the CDR3, taken from reference TRBV7-8 and TRBJ2-7): GAGVSQSPRYKVAKRGQDVALRCDPISGHVSLFWYQQALGQGPEFLTYFQNEAQLDKSGLPSDRFFAERPEGSVSTLKIQRTQQEDSAVYLCASSPRTSGSYEQYFGPGTRLTVT.

The gene calls are TRBV9 and TRBJ2-2, with 11 nucleotides matching TRBD2. J was trimmed by 0 bases and V by 4 bases; bases with no gene match: 5. Germline values: CDR1 SGDLS, CDR2 YYNGEE. This CDR3 has 17 residues. The CDR3: CASSLGLAGSNTGELFF. CDR3 sequence (DNA): TGTGCCAGCAGCCTCGGACTAGCGGGTTCGAACACCGGGGAGCTGTTTTTT.

The gene calls are TRBV7-9 and TRBJ2-1, with 12 bases that match TRBD1. CDR1 is SEHNR, CDR2 FQNEAQ, per germline (reference sequence). After removal of 1 base from V and 7 bases from J, the junction contained 5 bases not matched to a gene. The CDR3 totals 16 residues. The CDR3 protein is CASSLGGTGGKNEQFF. CDR3 in DNA: TGTGCCAGCAGCTTAGGAGGGACAGGGGGCAAGAATGAGCAGTTCTTC.

The gene calls are TRBV3-1 (or the pseudogene TRBV3-2) and TRBJ2-5, with 8 nucleotides matching TRBD2. The V and J ends lost 4 bases and 0 bases, in that order; junction bases with no gene match: 1. Germline CDR1 and CDR2: LGHDT and YNNKEL (reference sequence). The CDR3 length is 14 residues. The CDR3 coding sequence is TGTGCCAGCAGCCCGGGGGGGGACCAAGAGACCCAGTACTTC. This codes for CASSPGGDQETQYF.

This chain connects TRBV9 to TRBJ1-5; no firm D call. Germline V lookup: CDR1 SGDLS, CDR2 YYNGEE. V was clipped by 0 bases and J by 4 bases, with 5 bases between them. CDR3 length equals 13 residues. The CDR3 DNA sequence: TGTGCCAGCAGCGTAGTTGTAAATCAGCCCCAGCATTTT. It yields the protein CASSVVVNQPQHF.

The chain links TRBV7-8 to TRBJ2-1; 7 bases map to TRBD2. Germline V lookup: CDR1 SGHVS, CDR2 FQNEAQ. V lost 5 bases and J lost 4; bases outside the gene matches: 8. CDR3 length: 15 amino acids. The CDR3 reads CASSAGTTEYNEQFF. CDR3 bases: TGTGCCAGCAGCGCAGGGACTACCGAATACAATGAGCAGTTCTTC.

This clone was seen just once. The chain recombines TRBV3-1 (or the pseudogene TRBV3-2) with TRBJ1-1, with D possibly TRBD1 on 5 matching bases. V lost 4 bases to trimming and J lost 5 bases, with 14 bases between them. The germline CDR1 and CDR2 sequences are LGHDT and YNNKEL (reference sequence). CDR3 length: 14 residues. CDR3 sequence (DNA): TGTGCCAGCAGCCCCTCCAGGGCCCGGACTGAAGCTTTCTTT. Translation: CASSPSRARTEAFF.

This clone was seen once. The rearrangement joins TRBV29-1 to TRBJ2-7; 7 bases agree with TRBD1. The V segment lost 2 bases and the J segment 6 bases; nucleotides outside the gene matches: 4. The CDR3 runs 12 residues. Germline CDR1 and CDR2: SQVTM and ANQGSEA. The CDR3: CSVELQGTEQYF. CDR3 nucleotides: TGCAGCGTTGAACTACAGGGGACCGAGCAGTACTTC.

The V call is TRBV18, the J call TRBJ2-3; 7 positions match TRBD2. The germline V gene has CDR1 KGHSH and CDR2 LQKENI. V was clipped by 4 bases and J by 0 bases; unmatched bases: 7. CDR3 length equals 16 residues. For the CDR3, the DNA is TGTGCCAGCTCACGCGAAGCGGGACTGAGCACAGATACGCAGTATTTT. Translating gives CASSREAGLSTDTQYF.

V gene TRBV11-3 combines with J gene TRBJ2-7; 13 bases fit TRBD2. CDR1 and CDR2 (germline): SGHNT, YENEEA. The CDR3 runs to 17 residues. Germline trimming cut 3 bases from V and 5 bases from J; bases unmatched to any gene: 10. CDR3 bases: TGTGCCAGCAGCTTCCTGACTAGCGGGAGGCCCGGGGACGAGCAGTACTTC. It translates to CASSFLTSGRPGDEQYF.